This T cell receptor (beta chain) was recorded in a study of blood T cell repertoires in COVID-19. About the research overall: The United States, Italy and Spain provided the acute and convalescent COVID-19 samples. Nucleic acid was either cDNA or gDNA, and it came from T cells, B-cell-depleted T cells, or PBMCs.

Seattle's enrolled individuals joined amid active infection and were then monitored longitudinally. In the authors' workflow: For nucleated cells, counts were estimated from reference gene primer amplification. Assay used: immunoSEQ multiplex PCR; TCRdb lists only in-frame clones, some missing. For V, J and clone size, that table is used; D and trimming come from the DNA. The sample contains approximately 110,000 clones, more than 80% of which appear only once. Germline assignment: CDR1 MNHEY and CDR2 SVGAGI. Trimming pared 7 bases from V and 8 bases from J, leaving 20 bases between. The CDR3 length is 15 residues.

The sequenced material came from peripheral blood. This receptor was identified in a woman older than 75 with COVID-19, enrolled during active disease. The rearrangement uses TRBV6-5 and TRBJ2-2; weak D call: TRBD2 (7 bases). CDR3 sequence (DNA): TGTGCCAGCAACACCGGTTCGGGGGGCAAAGGGGAGCTGTTTTTT. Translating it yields CASNTGSGGKGELFF.